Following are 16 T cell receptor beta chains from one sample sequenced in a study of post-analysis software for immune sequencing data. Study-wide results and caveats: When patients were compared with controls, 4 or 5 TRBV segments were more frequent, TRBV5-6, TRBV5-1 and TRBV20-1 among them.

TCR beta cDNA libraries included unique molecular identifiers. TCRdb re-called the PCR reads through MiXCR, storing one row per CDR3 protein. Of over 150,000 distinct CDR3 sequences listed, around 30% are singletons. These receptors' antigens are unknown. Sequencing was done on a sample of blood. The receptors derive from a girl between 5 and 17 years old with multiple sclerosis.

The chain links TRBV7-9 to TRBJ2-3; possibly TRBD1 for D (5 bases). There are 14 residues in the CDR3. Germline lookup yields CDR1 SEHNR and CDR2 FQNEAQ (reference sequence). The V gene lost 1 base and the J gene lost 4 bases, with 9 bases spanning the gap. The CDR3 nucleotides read TGTGCCAGCAGCTTAGTCCCAGGGCCAGATACGCAGTATTTT. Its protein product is CASSLVPGPDTQYF.

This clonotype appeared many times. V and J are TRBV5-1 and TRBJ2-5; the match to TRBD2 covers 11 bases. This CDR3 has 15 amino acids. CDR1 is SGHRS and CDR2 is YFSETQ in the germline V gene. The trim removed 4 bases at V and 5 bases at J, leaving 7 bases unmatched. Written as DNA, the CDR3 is TGCGCCAGCAGCCGCGGGACTAGCGGCGAGGAGACCCAGTACTTC. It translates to CASSRGTSGEETQYF.

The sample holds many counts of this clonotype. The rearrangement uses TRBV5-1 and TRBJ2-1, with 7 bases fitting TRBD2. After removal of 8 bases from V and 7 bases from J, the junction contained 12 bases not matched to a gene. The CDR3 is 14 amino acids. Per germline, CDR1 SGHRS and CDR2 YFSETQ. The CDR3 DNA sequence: TGCGCCAGTATGGTCGGCGGGAGCAGAAATGAGCAGTTCTTC. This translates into CASMVGGSRNEQFF.

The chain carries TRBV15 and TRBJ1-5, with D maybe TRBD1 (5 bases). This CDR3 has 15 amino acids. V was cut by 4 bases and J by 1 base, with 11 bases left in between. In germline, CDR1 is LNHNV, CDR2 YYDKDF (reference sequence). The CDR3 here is CATSNGALSNQPQHF. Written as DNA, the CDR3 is TGTGCCACCAGCAACGGGGCACTGAGCAATCAGCCCCAGCATTTT. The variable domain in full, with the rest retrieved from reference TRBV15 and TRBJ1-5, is DAMVIQNPRYQVTQFGKPVTLSCSQTLNHNVMYWYQQKSSQAPKLLFHYYDKDFNNEADTPDNFQSRRPNTSFCFLDIRSPGLGDTAMYLCATSNGALSNQPQHFGDGTRLSIL.

The CDR3 sequence is CASSPPLGGAINEQFF. For the CDR3, the DNA is TGTGCCAGCAGCCCCCCCTTGGGGGGGGCGATAAATGAGCAGTTCTTC. The chain employs TRBV7-9 and TRBJ2-1; weak D call: TRBD2 (7 bases). Germline assignment: CDR1 SEHNR and CDR2 FQNEAQ (reference sequence). There are 16 residues in the CDR3. V shed 5 bases and J shed 7 bases, with 21 bases lying between them.

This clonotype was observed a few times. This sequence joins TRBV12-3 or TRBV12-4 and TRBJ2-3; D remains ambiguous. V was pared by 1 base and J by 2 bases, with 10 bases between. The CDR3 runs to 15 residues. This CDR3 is CASSLGVKDTDTQYF. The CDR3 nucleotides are TGTGCCAGCAGTTTAGGGGTAAAGGACACAGATACGCAGTATTTT.

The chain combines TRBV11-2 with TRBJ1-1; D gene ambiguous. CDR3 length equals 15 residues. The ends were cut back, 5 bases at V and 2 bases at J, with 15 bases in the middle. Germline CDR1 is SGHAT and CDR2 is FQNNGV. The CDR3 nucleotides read TGTGCCAGCAGCCCTACCCCGATGACTAACACTGAAGCTTTCTTT. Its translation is CASSPTPMTNTEAFF.

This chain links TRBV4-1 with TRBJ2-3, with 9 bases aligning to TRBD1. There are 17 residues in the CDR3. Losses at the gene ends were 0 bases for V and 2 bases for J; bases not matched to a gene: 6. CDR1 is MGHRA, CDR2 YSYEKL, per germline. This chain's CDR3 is CASSQDLGQGITDTQYF. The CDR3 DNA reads TGCGCCAGCAGCCAAGATCTCGGACAGGGGATCACAGATACGCAGTATTTT.

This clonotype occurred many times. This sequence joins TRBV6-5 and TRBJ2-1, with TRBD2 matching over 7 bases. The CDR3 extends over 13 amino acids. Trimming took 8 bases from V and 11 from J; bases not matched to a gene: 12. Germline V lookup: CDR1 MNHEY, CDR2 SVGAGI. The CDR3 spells CASRNLAGLKQFF. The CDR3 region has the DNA TGTGCCAGCCGTAATCTCGCGGGACTAAAGCAGTTCTTC.

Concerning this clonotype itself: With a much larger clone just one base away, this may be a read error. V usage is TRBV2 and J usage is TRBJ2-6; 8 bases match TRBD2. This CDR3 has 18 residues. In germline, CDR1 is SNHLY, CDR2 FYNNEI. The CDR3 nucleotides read TGTGCCAGCAGCGGATTCTCTAGCGGGTACTCTGGGGCCAACGTCCCGACTTTC. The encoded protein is CASSGFSSGYSGANVPTF.

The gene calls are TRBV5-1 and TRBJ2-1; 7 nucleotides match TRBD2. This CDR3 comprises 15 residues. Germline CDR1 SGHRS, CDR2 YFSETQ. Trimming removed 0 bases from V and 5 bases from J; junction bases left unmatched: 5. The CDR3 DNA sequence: TGCGCCAGCAGCTTGGGACTCCGGGAGGACAATGAGCAGTTCTTC. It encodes CASSLGLREDNEQFF.

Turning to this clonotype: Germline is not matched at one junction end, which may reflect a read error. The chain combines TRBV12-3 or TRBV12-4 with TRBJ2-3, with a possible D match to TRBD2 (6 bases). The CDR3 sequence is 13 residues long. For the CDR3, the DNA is TGTGCCAGCGGAGGATCTAGCGCAGATATGCAGTATTTT. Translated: CASGGSSADMQYF.

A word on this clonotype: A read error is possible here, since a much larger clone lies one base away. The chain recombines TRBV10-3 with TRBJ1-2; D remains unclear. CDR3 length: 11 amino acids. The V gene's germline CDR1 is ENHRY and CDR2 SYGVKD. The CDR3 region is CTIKVEDGYTF. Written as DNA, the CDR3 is TGTACCATCAAGGTGGAAGATGGCTACACCTTC.

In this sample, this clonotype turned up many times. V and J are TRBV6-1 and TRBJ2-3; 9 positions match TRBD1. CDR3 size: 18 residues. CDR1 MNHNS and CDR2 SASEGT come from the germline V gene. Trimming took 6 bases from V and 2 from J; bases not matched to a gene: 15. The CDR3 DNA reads TGTGCCAGCAGACTAGGTACAGGGGGCCCTTCCCTCACAGATACGCAGTATTTT. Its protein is CASRLGTGGPSLTDTQYF.

The CDR3 DNA is TGTGCCAGCAGCCCGTCAGGGGAGGGCAATCAGCCCCAGCATTTT. Translated, it gives CASSPSGEGNQPQHF. The gene calls are TRBV11-2 and TRBJ1-5, with a possible D match to TRBD1 (6 bases). This CDR3 has 15 residues. The V gene lost 5 bases and the J gene lost 2 bases, with 13 bases spanning the gap. Looked up from germline, CDR1 is SGHAT and CDR2 is FQNNGV.

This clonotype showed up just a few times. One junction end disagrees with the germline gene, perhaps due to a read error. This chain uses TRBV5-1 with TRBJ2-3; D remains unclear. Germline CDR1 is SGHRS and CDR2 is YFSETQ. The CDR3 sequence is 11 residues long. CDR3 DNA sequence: TGCGTCAGCAGCGTCCTGGATACGCAGTATTTT. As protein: CVSSVLDTQYF.